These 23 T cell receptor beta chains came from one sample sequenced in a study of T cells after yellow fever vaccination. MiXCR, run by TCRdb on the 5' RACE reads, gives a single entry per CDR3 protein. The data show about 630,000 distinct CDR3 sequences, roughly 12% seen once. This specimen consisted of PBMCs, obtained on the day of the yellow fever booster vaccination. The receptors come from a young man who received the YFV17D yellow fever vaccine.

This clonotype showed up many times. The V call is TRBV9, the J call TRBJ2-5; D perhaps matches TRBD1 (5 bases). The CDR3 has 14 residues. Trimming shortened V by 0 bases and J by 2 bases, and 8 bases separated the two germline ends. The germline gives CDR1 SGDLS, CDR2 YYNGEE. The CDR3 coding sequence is TGTGCCAGCAGCGTAGGCAGGGCTCAAGAGACCCAGTACTTC. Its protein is CASSVGRAQETQYF.

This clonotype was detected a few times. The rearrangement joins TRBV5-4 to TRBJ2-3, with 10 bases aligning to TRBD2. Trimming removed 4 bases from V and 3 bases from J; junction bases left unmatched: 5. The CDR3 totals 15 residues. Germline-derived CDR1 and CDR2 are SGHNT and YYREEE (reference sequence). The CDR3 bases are TGTGCCAGCAGCGGTAGCGGGAGGAGGACAGATACGCAGTATTTT. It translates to CASSGSGRRTDTQYF.

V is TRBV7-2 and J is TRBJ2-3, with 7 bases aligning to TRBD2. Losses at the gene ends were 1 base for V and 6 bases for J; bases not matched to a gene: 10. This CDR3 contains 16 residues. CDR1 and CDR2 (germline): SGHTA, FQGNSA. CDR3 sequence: CASSLGELAPLDTQYF. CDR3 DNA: TGTGCCAGCAGCTTAGGGGAACTAGCGCCGCTCGATACGCAGTATTTT. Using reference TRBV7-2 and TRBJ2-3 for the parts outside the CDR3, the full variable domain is GAGVSQSPSNKVTEKGKDVELRCDPISGHTALYWYRQSLGQGLEFLIYFQGNSAPDKSGLPSDRFSAERTGGSVSTLTIQRTQQEDSAVYLCASSLGELAPLDTQYFGPGTRLTVL.

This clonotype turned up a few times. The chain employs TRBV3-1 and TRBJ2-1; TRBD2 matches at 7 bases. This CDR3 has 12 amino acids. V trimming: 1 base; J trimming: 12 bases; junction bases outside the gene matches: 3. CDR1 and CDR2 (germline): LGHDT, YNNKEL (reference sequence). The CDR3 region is CASSQGLAAQFF. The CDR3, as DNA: TGTGCCAGCAGCCAAGGACTAGCCGCGCAGTTCTTC.

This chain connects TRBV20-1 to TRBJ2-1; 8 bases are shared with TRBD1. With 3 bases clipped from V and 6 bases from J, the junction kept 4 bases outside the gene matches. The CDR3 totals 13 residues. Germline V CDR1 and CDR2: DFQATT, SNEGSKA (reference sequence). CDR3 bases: TGCAGTGCTAGGGACAGGGAACCCAATGAGCAGTTCTTC. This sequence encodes CSARDREPNEQFF.

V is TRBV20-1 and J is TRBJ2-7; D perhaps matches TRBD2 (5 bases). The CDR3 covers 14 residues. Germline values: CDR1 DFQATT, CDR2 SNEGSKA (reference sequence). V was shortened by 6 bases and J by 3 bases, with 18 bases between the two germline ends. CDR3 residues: CSAEETTGGYEQYF. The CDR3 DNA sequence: TGCAGTGCGGAGGAGACTACGGGTGGCTACGAGCAGTACTTC.

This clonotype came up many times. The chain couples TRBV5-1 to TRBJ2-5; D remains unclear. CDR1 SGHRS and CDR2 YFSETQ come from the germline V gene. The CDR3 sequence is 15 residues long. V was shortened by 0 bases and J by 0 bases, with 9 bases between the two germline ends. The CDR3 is CASSLGAANQETQYF. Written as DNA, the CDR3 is TGCGCCAGCAGCTTGGGCGCGGCAAACCAAGAGACCCAGTACTTC.

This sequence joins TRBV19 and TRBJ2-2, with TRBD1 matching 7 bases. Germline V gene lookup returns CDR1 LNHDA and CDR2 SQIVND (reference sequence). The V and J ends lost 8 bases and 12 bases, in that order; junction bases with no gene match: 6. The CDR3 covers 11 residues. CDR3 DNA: TGTGCCAGTCTTGACAGGGATAAGCTGTTTTTT. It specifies CASLDRDKLFF.

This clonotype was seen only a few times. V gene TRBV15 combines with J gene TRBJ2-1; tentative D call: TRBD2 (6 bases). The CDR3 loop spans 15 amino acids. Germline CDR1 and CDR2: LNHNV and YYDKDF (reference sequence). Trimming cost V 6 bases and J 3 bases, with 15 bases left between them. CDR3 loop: CATRGASGFYNEQFF. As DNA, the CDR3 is TGTGCCACCAGGGGAGCCAGCGGGTTCTACAATGAGCAGTTCTTC. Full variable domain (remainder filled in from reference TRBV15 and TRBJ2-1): DAMVIQNPRYQVTQFGKPVTLSCSQTLNHNVMYWYQQKSSQAPKLLFHYYDKDFNNEADTPDNFQSRRPNTSFCFLDIRSPGLGDTAMYLCATRGASGFYNEQFFGPGTRLTVL.

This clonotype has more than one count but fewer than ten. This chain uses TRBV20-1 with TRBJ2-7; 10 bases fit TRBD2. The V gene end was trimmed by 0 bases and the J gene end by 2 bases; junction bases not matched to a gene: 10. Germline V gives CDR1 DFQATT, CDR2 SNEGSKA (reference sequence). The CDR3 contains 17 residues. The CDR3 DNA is TGCAGTGCTAGAGATCTGAAAGCGGGAGGGGTAGCCTACGAGCAGTACTTC. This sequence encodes CSARDLKAGGVAYEQYF.

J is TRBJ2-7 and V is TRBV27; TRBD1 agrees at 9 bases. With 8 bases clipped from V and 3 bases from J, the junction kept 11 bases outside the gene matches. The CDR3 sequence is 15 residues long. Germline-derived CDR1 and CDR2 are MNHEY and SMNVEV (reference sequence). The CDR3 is CASGAGTGYLYEQYF. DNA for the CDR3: TGTGCCAGCGGCGCCGGGACAGGGTATCTCTACGAGCAGTACTTC.

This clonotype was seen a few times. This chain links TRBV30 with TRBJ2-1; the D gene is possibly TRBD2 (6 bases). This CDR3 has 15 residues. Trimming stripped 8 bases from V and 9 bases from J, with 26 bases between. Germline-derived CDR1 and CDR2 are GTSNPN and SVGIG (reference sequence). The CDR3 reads CARKRAGKASGEQFF. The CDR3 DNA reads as TGTGCCCGCAAGCGGGCAGGGAAGGCGTCAGGTGAGCAGTTCTTC.

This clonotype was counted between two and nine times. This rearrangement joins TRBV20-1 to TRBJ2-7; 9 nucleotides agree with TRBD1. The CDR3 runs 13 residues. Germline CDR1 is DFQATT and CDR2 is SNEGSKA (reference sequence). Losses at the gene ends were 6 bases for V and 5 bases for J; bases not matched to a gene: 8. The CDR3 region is CSAPRTGAHEQYF. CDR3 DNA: TGCAGTGCGCCGAGGACAGGGGCTCACGAGCAGTACTTC.

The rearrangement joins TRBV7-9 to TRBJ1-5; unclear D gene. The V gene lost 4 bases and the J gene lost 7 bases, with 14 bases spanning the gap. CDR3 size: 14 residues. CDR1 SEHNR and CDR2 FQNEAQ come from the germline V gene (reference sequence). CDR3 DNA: TGTGCCAGCAGCTCTCACCGGGGTGGACAGCCCCAGCATTTT. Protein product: CASSSHRGGQPQHF.

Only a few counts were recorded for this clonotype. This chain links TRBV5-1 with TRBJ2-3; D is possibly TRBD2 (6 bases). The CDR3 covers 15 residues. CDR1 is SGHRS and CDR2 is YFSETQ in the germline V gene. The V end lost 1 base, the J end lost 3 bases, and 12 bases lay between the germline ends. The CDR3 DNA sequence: TGCGCCAGCAGCTTGTATACGGGAGCGACAGATACGCAGTATTTT. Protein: CASSLYTGATDTQYF.

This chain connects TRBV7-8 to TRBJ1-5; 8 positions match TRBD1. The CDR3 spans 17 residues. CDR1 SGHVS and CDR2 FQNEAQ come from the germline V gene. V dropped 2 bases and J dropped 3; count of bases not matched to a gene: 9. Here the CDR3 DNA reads TGTGCCAGCAGCTTATGGCTGGACAGGGTCCACAATCAGCCCCAGCATTTT. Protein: CASSLWLDRVHNQPQHF.

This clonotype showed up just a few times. The CDR3 DNA reads as TGTGCCAGCAGTGCCCGCGGGGACAGGGCCTCCTACGAGCAGTACTTC. Protein sequence: CASSARGDRASYEQYF. The chain couples TRBV2 to TRBJ2-7, with 9 bases aligning to TRBD1. The germline V gene has CDR1 SNHLY and CDR2 FYNNEI. The CDR3 contains 16 residues. Losses at the gene ends were 4 bases for V and 0 bases for J; bases not matched to a gene: 7.

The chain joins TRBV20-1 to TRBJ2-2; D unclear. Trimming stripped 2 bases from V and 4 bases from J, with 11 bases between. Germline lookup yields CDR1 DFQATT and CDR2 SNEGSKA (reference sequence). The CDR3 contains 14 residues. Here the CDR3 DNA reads TGCAGTGCTAGAAGGCCTCACGGCACCGGGGAGCTGTTTTTT. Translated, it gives CSARRPHGTGELFF.

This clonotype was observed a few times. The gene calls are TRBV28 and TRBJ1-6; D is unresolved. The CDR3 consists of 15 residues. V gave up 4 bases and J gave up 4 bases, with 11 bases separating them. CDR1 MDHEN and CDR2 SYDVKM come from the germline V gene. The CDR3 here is CASSSGRQYNSPLHF. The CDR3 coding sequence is TGTGCCAGCAGTTCGGGGAGGCAGTATAATTCACCCCTCCACTTT.

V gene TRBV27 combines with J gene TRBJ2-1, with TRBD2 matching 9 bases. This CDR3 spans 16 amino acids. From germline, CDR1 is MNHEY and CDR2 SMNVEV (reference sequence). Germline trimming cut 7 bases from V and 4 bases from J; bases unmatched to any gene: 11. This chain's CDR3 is CASKYGGSGGYNEQFF. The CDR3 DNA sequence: TGTGCCAGCAAATACGGGGGTAGCGGGGGTTACAATGAGCAGTTCTTC.

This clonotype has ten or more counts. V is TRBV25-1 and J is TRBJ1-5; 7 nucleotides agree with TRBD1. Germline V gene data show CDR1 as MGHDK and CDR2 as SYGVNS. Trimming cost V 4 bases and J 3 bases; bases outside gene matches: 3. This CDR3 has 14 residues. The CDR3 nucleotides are TGTGCCAGCAGTGGGGACAGCCTCAATCAGCCCCAGCATTTT. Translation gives CASSGDSLNQPQHF.

CDR3 in DNA: TGCGCCAGCAGCCCACAAGTCCGGGACTGGGCCTACGAGCAGTACTTC. It encodes CASSPQVRDWAYEQYF. The rearrangement links TRBV4-1 to TRBJ2-7, with a weak D call TRBD2 (6 bases). V was trimmed by 4 bases and J by 2 bases, leaving 18 bases between them. Looked up from germline, CDR1 is MGHRA and CDR2 is YSYEKL. The CDR3 has 16 residues.

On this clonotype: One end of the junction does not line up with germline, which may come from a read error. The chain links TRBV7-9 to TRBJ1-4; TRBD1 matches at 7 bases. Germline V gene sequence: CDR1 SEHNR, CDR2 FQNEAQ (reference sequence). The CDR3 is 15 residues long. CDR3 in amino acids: CTSSVGQAANEKLFF. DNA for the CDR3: TGTACCAGCAGCGTCGGACAGGCGGCTAATGAAAAACTGTTTTTT.